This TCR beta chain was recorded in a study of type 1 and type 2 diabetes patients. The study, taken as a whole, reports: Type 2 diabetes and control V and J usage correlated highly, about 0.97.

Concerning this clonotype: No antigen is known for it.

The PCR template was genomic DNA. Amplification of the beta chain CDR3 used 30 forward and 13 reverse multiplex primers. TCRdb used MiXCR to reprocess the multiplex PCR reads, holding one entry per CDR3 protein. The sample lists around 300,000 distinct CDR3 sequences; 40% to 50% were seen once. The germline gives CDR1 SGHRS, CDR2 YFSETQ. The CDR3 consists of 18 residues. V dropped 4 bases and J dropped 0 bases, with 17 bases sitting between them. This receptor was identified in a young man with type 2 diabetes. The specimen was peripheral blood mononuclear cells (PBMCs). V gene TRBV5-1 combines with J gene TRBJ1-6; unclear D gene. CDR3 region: CASSRQVLKPSYNSPLHF. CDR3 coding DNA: TGCGCCAGCAGCCGGCAAGTCTTGAAGCCCTCCTATAATTCACCCCTCCACTTT.